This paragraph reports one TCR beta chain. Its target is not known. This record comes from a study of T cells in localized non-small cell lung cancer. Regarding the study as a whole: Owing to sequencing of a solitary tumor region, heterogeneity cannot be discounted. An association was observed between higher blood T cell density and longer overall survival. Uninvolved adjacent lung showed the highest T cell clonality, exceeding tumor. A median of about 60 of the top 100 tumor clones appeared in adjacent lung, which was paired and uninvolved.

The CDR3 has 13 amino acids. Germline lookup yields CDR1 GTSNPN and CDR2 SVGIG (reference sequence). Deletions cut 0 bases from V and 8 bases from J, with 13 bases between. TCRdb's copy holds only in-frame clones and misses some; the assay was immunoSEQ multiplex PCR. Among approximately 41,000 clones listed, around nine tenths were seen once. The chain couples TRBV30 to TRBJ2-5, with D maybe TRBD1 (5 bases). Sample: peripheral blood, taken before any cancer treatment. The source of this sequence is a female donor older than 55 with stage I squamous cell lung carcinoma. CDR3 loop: CAWSVSRENTQYF. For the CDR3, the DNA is TGTGCCTGGAGTGTAAGCAGGGAAAACACCCAGTACTTC.